The sequence of this T cell receptor beta chain was determined in a study of T cell responses to AZD1222 COVID-19 vaccine. Study as a whole: Second-dose groups at about 4 or about 12 weeks were pooled. The study's findings and limits: Unmutated variant regions are reportedly the target of nearly half of TCRs that are spike-specific. Distributed over spike, vaccine-associated CD4 TCRs predominated at 160-218 and 743-854. Sampling that yielded the repertoires occurred only after the peak T cell response.

Only in-frame clones appear in the TCRdb table, and some are missing; sequencing was by immunoSEQ multiplex PCR. The sample yields around 130,000 clones, around 84% seen once. Points on this clone: Its antigen is not known.

CDR1 MNHEY and CDR2 SVGAGI come from the germline V gene. The V gene lost 2 bases and the J gene lost 7 bases, with 15 bases spanning the gap. The CDR3 is made up of 15 amino acids. The sequencing used peripheral blood, collected on day 0 of AZD1222 vaccination. The V gene is TRBV6-5, the J gene TRBJ2-1, with unresolved D. The origin of this receptor is an adult in good health. In nucleotides, the CDR3 is TGTGCCAGCAGTTACCCCGGGTCAGTCTCGAATGAGCAGTTCTTC. Translating it yields CASSYPGSVSNEQFF.